What follows describes a single T cell receptor (beta chain). TCRdb's copy holds only in-frame clones and misses some; the assay was immunoSEQ multiplex PCR. The data contain 75,000 to 100,000 clones, roughly 93% of them singletons. The data belong to a study of OX40 agonist ivuxolimab in advanced cancers. The CDR3 extends over 12 amino acids. CDR1 and CDR2 from the germline V gene are MNHNS and SASEGT. Trimming removed 6 bases from V and 7 bases from J, with 10 bases in between. Sampling times: baseline, cycle 4 day 1, cycle 7 day 1. This sequence originates from an adult with an advanced solid tumor such as melanoma, head and neck, liver or kidney cancer. The chain couples TRBV6-1 to TRBJ2-1; D remains ambiguous. The sequencing used CD4+ or CD8+ T cells sorted from blood, collected in a trial of the OX40 agonist ivuxolimab. In DNA, the CDR3 is TGTGCCAGCAGCGTAGGGTGGAATGAGCAGTTCTTC. The encoded protein is CASSVGWNEQFF.